Following are 18 T cell receptor beta chains from one sample sequenced in a study of blood T cell repertoires in COVID-19. Profiled with immunoSEQ multiplex PCR; TCRdb holds only in-frame clones, not every one. The sample comprises 250,000 to 350,000 clones, approximately 84% of which are singletons, and approximately 14% rests with the top ten. Source material: peripheral blood. These receptors were collected from a person between 65 and 79 years old with COVID-19, enrolled during active disease.

The gene calls are TRBV7-3 and TRBJ1-1; D call uncertain. Germline assignment: CDR1 SGHTA and CDR2 FQGTGA. The CDR3 totals 14 residues. Trimming removed 0 bases at V and 7 bases at J, with 12 bases between. CDR3 region: CASSLTADTYEAFF. CDR3 nucleotides: TGTGCCAGCAGCTTAACGGCCGACACATATGAAGCTTTCTTT.

CDR3 loop: CASSQPLSGGYGYTF. For the CDR3, the DNA is TGTGCCAGCAGTCAGCCCCTTAGCGGGGGATATGGCTACACCTTC. The chain employs TRBV6-5 and TRBJ1-2; D is perhaps TRBD1 (5 bases). The CDR3 contains 15 residues. The germline V gene has CDR1 MNHEY and CDR2 SVGAGI. Trimming took off 5 bases at V and 5 bases at J, with 18 bases between the two ends.

The J gene is TRBJ2-5, the V gene TRBV7-9, with 10 nucleotides matching TRBD1. Trimming cost V 4 bases and J 5 bases; bases outside gene matches: 7. CDR1 SEHNR and CDR2 FQNEAQ come from the germline V gene (reference sequence). The CDR3 extends over 15 amino acids. The CDR3 protein is CASSSRQGARETQYF. The CDR3 region has the DNA TGTGCCAGCAGCTCCCGACAGGGGGCGCGGGAGACCCAGTACTTC.

This clone was counted only a few times. V gene TRBV30 combines with J gene TRBJ2-7; D call uncertain. V was clipped by 4 bases and J by 4 bases, with 8 bases between them. There are 11 residues in the CDR3. Germline-derived CDR1 and CDR2 are GTSNPN and SVGIG (reference sequence). CDR3 loop: CAWTESYEQYF. CDR3 sequence (DNA): TGTGCCTGGACCGAGTCATACGAGCAGTACTTC.

CDR3 residues: CASSVPSGNYEQYF. The CDR3, as DNA: TGTGCCAGTAGTGTGCCATCCGGGAACTACGAGCAGTACTTC. The rearrangement joins TRBV19 to TRBJ2-7, with TRBD2 as a possible D gene (5 bases). V gave up 5 bases and J gave up 3 bases, with 14 bases separating them. The CDR3 consists of 14 residues. Germline V gene data show CDR1 as LNHDA and CDR2 as SQIVND (reference sequence).

The V gene is TRBV6-5, the J gene TRBJ2-1; 9 nucleotides line up with TRBD1. V shed 3 bases and J 1 base; nucleotides not matched to a gene: 4. The CDR3 has 16 amino acids. Germline assignment: CDR1 MNHEY and CDR2 SVGAGI. CDR3 loop: CASSYTGTGSYNEQFF. The DNA for the CDR3 is TGTGCCAGCAGTTATACCGGGACAGGGTCCTACAATGAGCAGTTCTTC.

The chain carries TRBV19 and TRBJ1-5, with D possibly matching TRBD1 (6 bases). Per the germline V gene, CDR1 is LNHDA and CDR2 is SQIVND (reference sequence). The CDR3 is 16 amino acids. V dropped 7 bases and J dropped 2 bases, with 18 bases sitting between them. The CDR3 DNA sequence: TGTGCCAGTACCTCAATCACCTCAGGGGGCAATCAGCCCCAGCATTTT. Translation gives CASTSITSGGNQPQHF. The full variable domain, in which reference TRBV19 and TRBJ1-5 provide the parts outside the CDR3, is DGGITQSPKYLFRKEGQNVTLSCEQNLNHDAMYWYRQDPGQGLRLIYYSQIVNDFQKGDIAEGYSVSREKKESFPLTVTSAQKNPTAFYLCASTSITSGGNQPQHFGDGTRLSIL.

The rearrangement links TRBV9 to TRBJ2-6; D gene ambiguous. There are 15 residues in the CDR3. Trimming left V 6 bases short and J 0 bases short, with 10 bases between. Germline V CDR1 and CDR2: SGDLS, YYNGEE. The CDR3 bases are TGTGCCAGCACCCTAGGCGTCTCTGGGGCCAACGTCCTGACTTTC. Amino acid sequence: CASTLGVSGANVLTF.

V and J are TRBV6-5 and TRBJ2-3, with TRBD2 identical over 10 bases. The germline gives CDR1 MNHEY, CDR2 SVGAGI. Losses at the gene ends were 0 bases for V and 4 bases for J; bases not matched to a gene: 4. The CDR3 runs to 16 residues. The CDR3 region is CASSYSSGGVSDTQYF. The CDR3 DNA reads TGTGCCAGCAGTTACTCGAGCGGGGGGGTCTCAGATACGCAGTATTTT.

The chain carries TRBV6-1 and TRBJ2-1, with 9 bases lining up with TRBD1. J was trimmed by 3 bases and V by 1 base; bases with no gene match: 7. This CDR3 is 17 amino acids long. Germline loops: CDR1 MNHNS, CDR2 SASEGT. CDR3 coding DNA: TGTGCCAGCAGTGAAGTTGCCGGGACAGGGAACTACAATGAGCAGTTCTTC. As protein: CASSEVAGTGNYNEQFF.

Of note for this clone: One junction end disagrees with the germline gene, perhaps due to a read error. The genes are TRBV15 and TRBJ1-5, with D perhaps TRBD1 (5 bases). The CDR3 extends over 14 amino acids. Germline CDR1 LNHNV, CDR2 YYDKDF (reference sequence). The CDR3 DNA is TGTGCCACCGGGGGGGTTTCACGCAACCAGCCCCAGCATTTT. Its protein product is CATGGVSRNQPQHF.

The chain carries TRBV7-2 and TRBJ1-2, with 7 bases aligning to TRBD1. With V trimmed by 5 bases and J by 3 bases, 9 bases remained unmatched. Germline CDR1 is SGHTA and CDR2 is FQGNSA. The CDR3 totals 15 residues. CDR3 region: CASSPQSGTDYGYTF. The CDR3 bases are TGTGCCAGCAGCCCCCAATCCGGGACAGACTATGGCTACACCTTC.

The chain joins TRBV14 to TRBJ2-1; 9 nucleotides agree with TRBD2. This CDR3 spans 13 amino acids. Trimming cost V 4 bases and J 12 bases; bases outside gene matches: 7. Germline CDR1 is SGHDN and CDR2 is FVKESK. Here the CDR3 reads CASSPVAGGLQFF. In DNA, the CDR3 is TGTGCCAGCAGCCCAGTTGCGGGAGGGTTGCAGTTCTTC. The whole variable domain, filled in from reference TRBV14 and TRBJ2-1, reads EAGVTQFPSHSVIEKGQTVTLRCDPISGHDNLYWYRRVMGKEIKFLLHFVKESKQDESGMPNNRFLAERTGGTYSTLKVQPAELEDSGVYFCASSPVAGGLQFFGPGTRLTVL.

The V and J genes are TRBV4-1 and TRBJ2-1, with 10 bases that match TRBD2. Germline CDR1 reads MGHRA; CDR2 reads YSYEKL. The CDR3 extends over 15 amino acids. V shed 2 bases, J shed 9 bases, and the junction held 7 bases outside the gene matches. For the CDR3, the DNA is TGCGCCAGCAGCCAACCCCGGACTAGCGGACCTGAGCAGTTCTTC. This codes for CASSQPRTSGPEQFF.

The J gene is TRBJ2-7, the V gene TRBV5-1; 11 bases align to TRBD2. V was clipped by 2 bases and J by 0 bases; unmatched bases: 10. From germline, CDR1 is SGHRS and CDR2 YFSETQ. CDR3 length: 18 amino acids. CDR3 coding DNA: TGCGCCAGCAGCTTAAATTTTGGGACTAGCGGAAGCTCCTACGAGCAGTACTTC. Its translation is CASSLNFGTSGSSYEQYF.

This clone appeared a single time. The J gene is TRBJ1-3, the V gene TRBV10-3, with D possibly being TRBD1 (6 bases). V shed 3 bases and J shed 0 bases, with 6 bases lying between them. The CDR3 covers 14 residues. CDR1 and CDR2 from the germline V gene are ENHRY and SYGVKD. The CDR3: CAISDRGSGNTIYF. The CDR3 nucleotides read TGTGCCATCAGTGACAGGGGCTCTGGAAACACCATATATTTT.

CDR3 in amino acids: CAWSPLGQGNTEAFF. The CDR3 DNA is TGTGCCTGGAGCCCCCTTGGACAGGGGAACACTGAAGCTTTCTTT. This chain links TRBV30 with TRBJ1-1, with 8 bases fitting TRBD1. The CDR3 consists of 15 residues. Per germline, CDR1 GTSNPN and CDR2 SVGIG (reference sequence). V was clipped by 3 bases and J by 1 base; unmatched bases: 7.

This clone appeared a few times. This rearrangement joins TRBV19 to TRBJ2-2, with 9 bases matching TRBD1. V trimming: 5 bases; J trimming: 6 bases; junction bases outside the gene matches: 10. Germline V gives CDR1 LNHDA, CDR2 SQIVND (reference sequence). This CDR3 region has 16 residues. The DNA for the CDR3 is TGTGCCAGTAGTTTCGGGGGACAGGGTAGTCCCGGGGAGCTGTTTTTT. Translation: CASSFGGQGSPGELFF.